This T cell receptor beta chain was sequenced for a study of Ad26.COV2.S vaccination and SARS-CoV-2 variants (dated by TCRdb to the early 2020s). Concerning the study at large: Vaccine-arm donors came from COV1001, a multicentre, randomized, double-blind, placebo-controlled phase I-IIa trial of Ad26.COV2.S in healthy adults. Dosing of Ad26.COV2.S was intramuscular, at either 5x10^10 or 1x10^11 viral particles, delivered as one shot or as two shots spaced 56 days apart. Sequencing of the TCRbeta repertoire served to evaluate the specificity and breadth of SARS-CoV-2-reactive T cell receptors following Ad26.COV2.S vaccination. A total of roughly 32 samples were included in the TCR-sequenced set, comprising 19 Ad26.COV2.S vaccine recipients, 5 placebo recipients and 8 SARS-CoV-2 convalescent individuals. Participants in the trial were split at random into five groups of five each, receiving low-dose or high-dose Ad26.COV2.S once or twice, or else placebo on both occasions. Investigators did not know the trial group allocation while performing experiments and assessing outcomes.

The paper as a whole reports these results and caveats: Comparing responses between vaccine doses or regimens was not something the study was powered to do. Spike-specific TCR breadth was higher in Ad26.COV2.S recipients than in placebo recipients (P = 0.0014). Vaccine and placebo recipients had similar non-spike TCR breadth, a finding consistent with the vaccine containing only spike. It was noted by the authors that total T cell responses may have been underestimated by the TCR breadth and depth analyses. Substantial breadth of spike-specific CD8+ and CD4+ T cell responses was reported after vaccination.

V was cut back by 3 bases and J by 5 bases, leaving a gap of 13 bases between them. Inclusive of the bounding cysteine and phenylalanine, the CDR3 is 14 residues long. Of all the DNA, just the CDR3 is kept, 42 bases in frame from base 1. The germline V gene provides CDR1 KGHSH and CDR2 LQKENI. Reading the label with the study, this specimen's treatment or condition is: some 20 received Ad26.COV2.S at low or high dose, single or two shots; several received placebo; per-sample allocation not given. For vaccine and placebo recipients, the sequenced repertoires came from samples collected on day 63 after the first injection. In Cohort 1b, about two dozen adults aged 18-55 years were enrolled at a single site in Boston, USA, between 29 July and 7 August 2020. Ad26.COV2.S was a replication-incompetent adenovirus type 26 vector expressing a prefusion-stabilized SARS-CoV-2 spike protein from the original Wuhan strain.

In regard to this clone: Its antigen remains undetermined. No base quality values were provided; no much bigger clone lies one nucleotide off.

TCRbeta CDR3 regions were sequenced with the immunoSEQ Assay. After extraction, genomic DNA underwent amplification by bias-controlled multiplex PCR, followed by high-throughput sequencing. As for how the authors treated the data: To quantify the absolute abundance of every unique TCRbeta CDR3 region, sequences were collapsed and filtered. T cell fraction was estimated by normalizing TCRbeta template counts to usable DNA, which was measured by amplifying reference genes present in all nucleated cells. Repertoire TCRs were annotated as SARS-CoV-2-specific by exact matching of V gene, CDR3 amino acid sequence and J gene to a known reactive TCR set. The reference SARS-CoV-2 TCR set came from MIRA and was filtered for enrichment in COVID-19-positive ImmuneCODE repertoires, removing public or cross-reactive TCRs. Based on the MIRA antigens, annotated TCRs were further analysed at the level of specific ORF or position within ORF. Breadth was defined as annotated unique rearrangements over total unique productive rearrangements; depth was the summed frequency of those rearrangements. TCR breadth was compared between groups using two-sided Wilcoxon rank-sum tests. TCRdb provides this immuneACCESS table in a form limited to in-frame rearrangements. Some clones are lacking; in checked studies, under half of them reflect an unresolved V gene, and why the rest are absent is not known. From that table come the V and J calls and clone size; the DNA was used to work out D and trimming. Within this sample are around 450,000 clones, with 88% of them counted one time only. The top ten clones comprise approximately 4% of the sample.

Recombination connected TRBV18 to TRBJ2-5, with TRBD1 as a weak D call on 6 bases. Sequenced material: peripheral blood, taken in a trial of Ad26.COV2.S vaccine versus placebo. The receptor's source is a person aged 18-60 years who received the Ad26.COV2.S COVID-19 vaccine or a placebo. Read as DNA, the sequence is TGTGCCAGCTCACCGCCCTGGGACACCGAGACCCAGTACTTC. Translation gives CASSPPWDTETQYF. The CDR3, completed at both ends by the reference TRBV18 and TRBJ2-5 genes, gives the full variable domain NAGVMQNPRHLVRRRGQEARLRCSPMKGHSHVYWYRQLPEEGLKFMVYLQKENIIDESGMPKERFSAEFPKEGPSILRIQQVVRGDSAAYFCASSPPWDTETQYFGPGTRLLVL.